This TCR beta chain was retrieved from a study of T cells after yellow fever vaccination. In regard to this clonotype: A read error may produce the germline difference seen at one junction end.

TCRdb itself ran the 5' RACE reads through MiXCR, one entry per CDR3 protein. This table holds some 260,000 distinct CDR3 sequences, around 4.9% found once. Material: CD4+ T cells sorted from PBMCs, obtained on the day of the yellow fever booster vaccination. This clonotype originated in a young man who received the YFV17D yellow fever vaccine.

CDR3 amino acids: CAGSVGVAETQYF. CDR3 nucleotide sequence: TGTGCCGGCAGCGTAGGTGTGGCTGAGACCCAGTACTTC. The gene calls are TRBV9 and TRBJ2-5, with D uncertain. The germline CDR1 and CDR2 sequences are SGDLS and YYNGEE. The CDR3 extends over 13 amino acids.